Below, 13 T cell receptor beta chains from the same sample are listed, as sequenced in a study of CD8 T cells in Susac syndrome. RNA totalling roughly 0.45 to 1 ug underwent reverse transcription with random hexamers. TCRdb re-called the immunoSEQ multiplex PCR reads through MiXCR, storing one row per CDR3 protein. This sample has a few hundred thousand distinct CDR3 sequences, with roughly 93% found just once. The material sequenced was CD4+ T cells from PBMCs. The receptor source for this set is a human donor with Susac syndrome.

This rearrangement joins TRBV28 to TRBJ2-5; D possibly corresponds to TRBD1 (6 bases). With 6 bases removed from V and 3 bases from J, the gap between germline ends came to 20 bases. This CDR3 contains 16 residues. Germline V lookup: CDR1 MDHEN, CDR2 SYDVKM. The CDR3 DNA follows: TGTGCCAGCAGCCCCAGCCCCGGACAGTTTAAAGAGACCCAGTACTTC. It encodes CASSPSPGQFKETQYF. Drawing the rest from reference TRBV28 and TRBJ2-5, the complete variable domain is DVKVTQSSRYLVKRTGEKVFLECVQDMDHENMFWYRQDPGLGLRLIYFSYDVKMKEKGDIPEGYSVSREKKERFSLILESASTNQTSMYLCASSPSPGQFKETQYFGPGTRLLVL.

This clonotype came up once. The chain recombines TRBV20-1 with TRBJ1-5, with D unclear. Germline CDR1 is DFQATT and CDR2 is SNEGSKA (reference sequence). The V end was cut by 1 base, the J end by 4 bases, with 14 bases between. This CDR3 comprises 15 residues. The CDR3 bases are TGCAGTGCTAGAGTTCCAACCGACGGTAATCAGCCCCAGCATTTT. Translated: CSARVPTDGNQPQHF.

The V gene is TRBV25-1, the J gene TRBJ1-6; D is perhaps TRBD1 (6 bases). This CDR3 spans 15 amino acids. Germline loops: CDR1 MGHDK, CDR2 SYGVNS. Trimming shortened V by 1 base and J by 9 bases, and 13 bases separated the two germline ends. The CDR3 region is CASSEFTGAGSPLHF. CDR3 DNA: TGTGCCAGCAGTGAATTTACGGGGGCAGGTTCACCCCTCCACTTT.

CDR3: CASSEGVANYGYTF. For the CDR3, the DNA is TGTGCCAGCAGCGAAGGGGTAGCTAACTATGGCTACACCTTC. This chain connects TRBV11-2 to TRBJ1-2, with D possibly matching TRBD1 (5 bases). Per the germline V gene, CDR1 is SGHAT and CDR2 is FQNNGV. This CDR3 contains 14 residues. V was clipped by 5 bases and J by 0 bases, with 10 bases between them.

The chain combines TRBV18 with TRBJ2-1, with D tentatively TRBD2 (6 bases). The germline V gene encodes CDR1 KGHSH and CDR2 LQKENI. CDR3 length: 16 amino acids. V lost 0 bases and J 4 bases, leaving 13 bases between the germline ends. The CDR3 DNA follows: TGTGCCAGCTCACCACCGGTGGGGGGAGCGTACAATGAGCAGTTCTTC. As protein: CASSPPVGGAYNEQFF.

The V gene is TRBV6-6, the J gene TRBJ1-6, with D maybe TRBD1 (5 bases). With 2 bases removed from V and 10 bases from J, the gap between germline ends came to 9 bases. The CDR3 is made up of 13 amino acids. Looked up from germline, CDR1 is MNHNY and CDR2 is SVGAGI (reference sequence). Here the CDR3 reads CASSYSRDSPLHF. CDR3 bases: TGTGCCAGCAGTTACAGTCGGGACTCACCCCTCCACTTT.

The V and J genes are TRBV20-1 and TRBJ1-5; TRBD1 matches 11 bases. This CDR3 region has 14 residues. The V and J ends lost 4 bases and 3 bases, in that order; junction bases with no gene match: 2. Per the germline V gene, CDR1 is DFQATT and CDR2 is SNEGSKA (reference sequence). In DNA form, the CDR3 reads TGCAGTGCTACGGGACAGGGGGACAATCAGCCCCAGCATTTT. Its translation: CSATGQGDNQPQHF.

The chain employs TRBV10-3 and TRBJ2-1; 8 bases line up with TRBD2. Looked up from germline, CDR1 is ENHRY and CDR2 is SYGVKD. The CDR3 has 18 amino acids. The J segment lost 1 base and the V segment lost 6 bases, leaving 14 bases of the junction unmatched. CDR3 loop: CAISAGLAPAGSYNEQFF. CDR3 nucleotides: TGTGCCATCAGCGCAGGACTAGCCCCGGCGGGTTCCTACAATGAGCAGTTCTTC.

This rearrangement joins TRBV30 to TRBJ1-2; 8 bases are a match to TRBD1. The CDR3 loop spans 13 amino acids. Germline CDR1 GTSNPN, CDR2 SVGIG (reference sequence). V gave up 0 bases and J gave up 6 bases; unmatched junction bases: 3. The CDR3 DNA follows: TGTGCCTGGAGTGTGCAGGGGGCGAATGGCTACACCTTC. Its translation: CAWSVQGANGYTF.

This chain links TRBV27 with TRBJ1-1, with TRBD1 identical over 7 bases. V lost 8 bases to trimming and J lost 8 bases; unmatched junction nucleotides: 8. Germline V gives CDR1 MNHEY, CDR2 SMNVEV (reference sequence). The CDR3 is made up of 12 amino acids. CDR3 DNA sequence: TGTGCCAGCGCTTCTTACAGGGGAGAAGCTTTCTTT. Protein product: CASASYRGEAFF.

The V gene is TRBV9, the J gene TRBJ2-5; D is undetermined. Trimming stripped 3 bases from V and 10 bases from J, with 16 bases between. Germline CDR1 reads SGDLS; CDR2 reads YYNGEE. The CDR3 covers 13 residues. CDR3 sequence (DNA): TGTGCCAGCAGCGGACACACGGGTATGAGCCAGTACTTC. As protein: CASSGHTGMSQYF.

The chain joins TRBV3-1 to TRBJ1-3; D unresolved. This CDR3 contains 13 residues. V was clipped by 0 bases and J by 8 bases, with 8 bases between them. CDR1 and CDR2 from the germline V gene are LGHDT and YNNKEL (reference sequence). The CDR3 nucleotides are TGTGCCAGCAGCCAAGAGGGGTTCGACACCATATATTTT. It yields the protein CASSQEGFDTIYF.

The chain uses TRBV20-1 and TRBJ2-1; 11 bases line up with TRBD2. Germline loops: CDR1 DFQATT, CDR2 SNEGSKA (reference sequence). V lost 6 bases to trimming and J lost 6 bases; unmatched junction nucleotides: 10. CDR3 length equals 15 residues. The CDR3 DNA is TGCAGTGCCTACCTTAGCGGGGGGGCTACCAATGAGCAGTTCTTC. This sequence encodes CSAYLSGGATNEQFF.